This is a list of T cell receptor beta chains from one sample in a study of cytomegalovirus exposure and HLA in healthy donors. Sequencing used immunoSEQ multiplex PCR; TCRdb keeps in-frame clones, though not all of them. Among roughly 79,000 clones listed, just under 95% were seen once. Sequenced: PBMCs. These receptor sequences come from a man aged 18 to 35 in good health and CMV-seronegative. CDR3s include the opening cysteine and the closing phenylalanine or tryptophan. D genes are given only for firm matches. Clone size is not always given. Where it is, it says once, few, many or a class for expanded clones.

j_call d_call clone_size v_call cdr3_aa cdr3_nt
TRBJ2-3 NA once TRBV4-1 CASSHGATDTQYF TGCGCCAGCAGCCACGGAGCCACAGATACGCAGTATTTT
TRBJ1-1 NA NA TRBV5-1 CASSLGLMNTEAFF TGCGCCAGCAGCTTGGGACTGATGAACACTGAAGCTTTCTTT
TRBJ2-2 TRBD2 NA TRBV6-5 CASTLAGRTGELFF TGTGCCAGCACCCTAGCGGGGCGCACCGGGGAGCTGTTTTTT
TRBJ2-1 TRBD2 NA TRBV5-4 CASSSRTSGSPNEQFF TGTGCCAGCAGCTCTCGGACTAGCGGGAGCCCCAATGAGCAGTTCTTC
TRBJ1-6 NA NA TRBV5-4 CASSLSDMSGSPLHF TGTGCCAGCAGCTTATCAGACATGTCGGGATCACCCCTCCACTTT
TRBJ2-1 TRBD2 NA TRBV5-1 CASSLADRGGTSAHNEQFF TGCGCCAGCAGCTTGGCCGACCGAGGCGGGACTAGCGCCCACAATGAGCAGTTCTTC
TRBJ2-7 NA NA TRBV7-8 CASSLGGTADF TGTGCCAGCAGCTTAGGCGGGACAGCTGACTTC
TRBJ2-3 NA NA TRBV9 CASSSQRSSPSSTDTQYF TGTGCCAGCAGCTCACAGAGATCGAGCCCGTCTAGCACAGATACGCAGTATTTT
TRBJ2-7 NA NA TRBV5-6 CASSLKGYLNEQYF TGTGCCAGCTCTCTGAAGGGGTATCTCAACGAGCAGTACTTC
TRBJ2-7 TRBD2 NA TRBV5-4 CASSLASGGYEQYF TGTGCCAGCAGCTTAGCTAGCGGCGGCTACGAGCAGTACTTC
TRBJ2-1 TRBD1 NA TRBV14 CASSRRQGLDEQFF TGTGCCAGCAGCCGGCGACAGGGTTTGGATGAGCAGTTCTTC
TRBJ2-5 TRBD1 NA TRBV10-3 CAISMTGGGQETQYF TGTGCCATCAGTATGACAGGGGGGGGTCAAGAGACCCAGTACTTC
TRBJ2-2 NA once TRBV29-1 CSVEGETENTGELFF TGCAGCGTTGAAGGGGAGACGGAGAACACCGGGGAGCTGTTTTTT
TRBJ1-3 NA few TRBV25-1 CASSEIQGNTIYF TGTGCCAGCAGTGAAATTCAGGGCAACACCATATATTTT
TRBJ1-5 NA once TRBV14 CASSQLGGQPQHF TGTGCCAGCAGCCAACTGGGAGGTCAGCCCCAGCATTTT
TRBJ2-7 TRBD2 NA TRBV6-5 CASSYSKASGYEQYF TGTGCCAGCAGTTACTCGAAGGCTAGCGGCTACGAGCAGTACTTC
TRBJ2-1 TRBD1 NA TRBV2 CASREDRVEQFF TGTGCCAGCAGGGAGGACAGGGTTGAGCAGTTCTTC
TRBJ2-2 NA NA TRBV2 CASLARGTNTGELFF TGTGCCAGCTTAGCCAGGGGTACGAACACCGGGGAGCTGTTTTTT
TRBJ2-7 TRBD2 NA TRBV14 CASSQNERGYEQYF TGTGCCAGCAGCCAAAACGAGCGGGGCTACGAGCAGTACTTC
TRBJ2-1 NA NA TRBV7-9 CASSLLWGEYNEQFF TGTGCCAGCAGCTTATTATGGGGGGAATACAATGAGCAGTTCTTC
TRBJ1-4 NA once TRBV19 CASSIPENPNEKLFF TGTGCCAGTAGTATCCCGGAGAACCCGAATGAAAAACTGTTTTTT
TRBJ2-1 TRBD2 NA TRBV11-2 CASSRWTSGLHNEQFF TGTGCCAGCAGCCGCTGGACTAGCGGGTTGCACAATGAGCAGTTCTTC
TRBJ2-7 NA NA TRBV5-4 CASSIKINRVTIREQYF TGTGCCAGCAGCATTAAAATTAACAGGGTTACAATTAGGGAGCAGTACTTC
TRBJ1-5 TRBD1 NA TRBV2 CASSGQGGNQPQHF TGTGCCAGCAGTGGACAGGGCGGCAATCAGCCCCAGCATTTT
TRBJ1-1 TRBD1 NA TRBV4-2 CASSQALTGEGGGGRAFF TGTGCCAGCAGCCAAGCTCTGACGGGGGAAGGGGGCGGAGGTCGAGCTTTCTTT
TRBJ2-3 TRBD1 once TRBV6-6 CASSYNDRVSTDTQYF TGTGCCAGCAGTTACAATGACAGGGTGAGCACAGATACGCAGTATTTT
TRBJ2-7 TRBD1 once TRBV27 CASSLGTGIYEQYF TGTGCCAGCAGCCTAGGGACAGGGATCTACGAGCAGTACTTC
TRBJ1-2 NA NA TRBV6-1 CASTRAGVTGYTF TGTGCCAGCACCAGGGCAGGGGTGACGGGCTACACCTTC
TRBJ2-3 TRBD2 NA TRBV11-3 CASSTRLAGGIDTQYF TGTGCCAGCAGCACCCGACTAGCGGGGGGGATAGATACGCAGTATTTT
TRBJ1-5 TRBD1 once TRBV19 CASSMRGQAYSNQPQHF TGTGCCAGTAGTATGAGAGGACAGGCATATAGCAATCAGCCCCAGCATTTT
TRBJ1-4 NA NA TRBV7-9 CASTTSGVATNEKLFF TGTGCCAGCACGACTTCCGGGGTTGCAACTAATGAAAAACTGTTTTTT
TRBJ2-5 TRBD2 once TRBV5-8 CASSLGTGGQETQYF TGTGCCAGCAGCTTGGGAACGGGGGGGCAAGAGACCCAGTACTTC
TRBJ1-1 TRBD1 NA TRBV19 CASSNRDRRNTEAFF TGTGCCAGTAGTAACCGGGACAGGCGGAACACTGAAGCTTTCTTT
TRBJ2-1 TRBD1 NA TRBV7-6 CASRPGQGLGDEQFF TGTGCCAGCAGACCGGGACAGGGGCTCGGCGATGAGCAGTTCTTC
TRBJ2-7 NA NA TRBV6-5 CASTPYWGPTYEQYF TGTGCCAGCACCCCGTATTGGGGGCCCACCTACGAGCAGTACTTC
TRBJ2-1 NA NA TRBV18 CASSPPFLRGSYNEQFF TGTGCCAGCTCACCACCTTTTCTAAGGGGCTCCTACAATGAGCAGTTCTTC
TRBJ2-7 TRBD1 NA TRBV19 CASSISVGWGTGSYEQYF TGTGCCAGTAGTATTTCGGTTGGGTGGGGGACAGGGAGCTACGAGCAGTACTTC
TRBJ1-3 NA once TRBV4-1 CASSQVGLGGSGNTIYF TGCGCCAGCAGCCAGGTGGGGCTAGGGGGTAGCGGAAACACCATATATTTT
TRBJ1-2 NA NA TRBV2 CASSENKVDYGYTF TGTGCCAGCAGTGAAAACAAAGTGGACTATGGCTACACCTTC
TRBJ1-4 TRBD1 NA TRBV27 CASRHWTGLATNEKLFF TGTGCCAGCAGACACTGGACAGGGCTGGCAACTAATGAAAAACTGTTTTTT
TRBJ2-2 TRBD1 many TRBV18 CASSPTDRDGYTGELFF TGTGCCAGCTCACCTACGGACAGGGACGGGTACACCGGGGAGCTGTTTTTT
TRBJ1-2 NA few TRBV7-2 CASSPFTRDGYTF TGTGCCAGCAGCCCTTTTACACGGGATGGCTACACCTTC
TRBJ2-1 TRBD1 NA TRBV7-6 CASNTDRGGEQFF TGTGCCAGCAACACTGACAGGGGCGGTGAGCAGTTCTTC
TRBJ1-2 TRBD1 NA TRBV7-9 CASSLAQAGGWGYTF TGTGCCAGCAGCTTAGCGCAGGCAGGGGGCTGGGGCTACACCTTC
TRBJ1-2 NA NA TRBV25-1 CASSETVPTYNYGYTF TGTGCCAGCAGTGAAACAGTTCCCACGTATAACTATGGCTACACCTTC
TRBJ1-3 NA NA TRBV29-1 CSVDFRVWGGNTIYF TGCAGCGTTGATTTCAGGGTTTGGGGTGGAAACACCATATATTTT
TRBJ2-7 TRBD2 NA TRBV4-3 CASSPTSPNSYEQYF TGCGCCAGCAGCCCGACTAGCCCGAACTCCTACGAGCAGTACTTC
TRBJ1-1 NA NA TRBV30 CAWEQRVGVTEAFF TGTGCCTGGGAACAGCGGGTCGGGGTCACTGAAGCTTTCTTT
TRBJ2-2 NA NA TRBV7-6 CASSLDSLANTGELFF TGTGCCAGCAGCTTAGACAGTTTAGCGAACACCGGGGAGCTGTTTTTT
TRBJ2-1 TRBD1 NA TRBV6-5 CASKGGPYNEQFF TGTGCCAGCAAAGGGGGCCCCTACAATGAGCAGTTCTTC
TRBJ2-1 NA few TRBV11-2 CASSLIPGATDEQFF TGTGCCAGCAGCTTAATTCCGGGAGCAACCGATGAGCAGTTCTTC
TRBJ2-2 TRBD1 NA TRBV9 CASSTRTGANTGELFF TGTGCCAGCAGCACACGGACAGGGGCGAACACCGGGGAGCTGTTTTTT
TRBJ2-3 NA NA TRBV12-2 CASRLALRGGAIDTQYF TGTGCAAGTCGCTTAGCGCTGAGAGGGGGGGCCATCGATACGCAGTATTTT